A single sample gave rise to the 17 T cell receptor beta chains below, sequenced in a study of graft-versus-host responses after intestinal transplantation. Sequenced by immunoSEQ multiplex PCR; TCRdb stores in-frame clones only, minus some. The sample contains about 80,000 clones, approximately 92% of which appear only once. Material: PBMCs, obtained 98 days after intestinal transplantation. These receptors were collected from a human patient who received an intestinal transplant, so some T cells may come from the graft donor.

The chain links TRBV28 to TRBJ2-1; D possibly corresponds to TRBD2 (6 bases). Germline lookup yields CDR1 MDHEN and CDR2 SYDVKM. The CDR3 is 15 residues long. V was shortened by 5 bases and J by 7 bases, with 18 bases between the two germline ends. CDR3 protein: CASSITGTGRNEQFF. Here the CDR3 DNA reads TGTGCCAGCAGTATCACCGGGACGGGGAGGAATGAGCAGTTCTTC.

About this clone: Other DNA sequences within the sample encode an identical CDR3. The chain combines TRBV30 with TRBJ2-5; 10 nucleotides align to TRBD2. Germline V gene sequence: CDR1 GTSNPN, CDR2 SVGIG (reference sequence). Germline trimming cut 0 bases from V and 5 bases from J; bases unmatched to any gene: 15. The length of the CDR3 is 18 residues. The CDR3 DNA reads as TGTGCCTGGAGTGTCCGTCTGGGCAGCGGGGGGGCAGGGGAGACCCAGTACTTC. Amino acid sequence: CAWSVRLGSGGAGETQYF.

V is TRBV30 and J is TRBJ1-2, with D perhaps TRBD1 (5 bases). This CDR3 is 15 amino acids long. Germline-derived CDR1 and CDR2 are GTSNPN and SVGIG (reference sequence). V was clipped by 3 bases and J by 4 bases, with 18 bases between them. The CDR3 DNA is TGTGCCTGGAGGATAAGGGACGACCGGGTCTATGGCTACACCTTC. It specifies CAWRIRDDRVYGYTF.

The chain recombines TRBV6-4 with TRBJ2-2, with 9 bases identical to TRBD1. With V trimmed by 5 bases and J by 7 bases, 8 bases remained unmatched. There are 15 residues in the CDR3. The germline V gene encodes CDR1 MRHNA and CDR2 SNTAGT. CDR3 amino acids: CASSPNRGQGGELFF. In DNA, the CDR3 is TGTGCCAGCAGTCCGAACAGGGGGCAAGGCGGGGAGCTGTTTTTT.

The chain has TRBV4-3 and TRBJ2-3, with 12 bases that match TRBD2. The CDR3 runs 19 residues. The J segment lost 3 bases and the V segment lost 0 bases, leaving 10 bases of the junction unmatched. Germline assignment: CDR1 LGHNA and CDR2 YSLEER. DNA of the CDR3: TGCGCCAGCAGCCAAGATCACCCCCCGCTAGCGGGGGGGACAGATACGCAGTATTTT. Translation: CASSQDHPPLAGGTDTQYF.

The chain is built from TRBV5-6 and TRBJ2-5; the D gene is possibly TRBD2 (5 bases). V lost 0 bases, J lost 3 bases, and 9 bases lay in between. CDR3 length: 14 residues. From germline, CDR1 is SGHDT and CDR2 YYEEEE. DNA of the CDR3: TGTGCCAGCAGCTTGGGAGGGTTTAAAGAGACCCAGTACTTC. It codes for CASSLGGFKETQYF.

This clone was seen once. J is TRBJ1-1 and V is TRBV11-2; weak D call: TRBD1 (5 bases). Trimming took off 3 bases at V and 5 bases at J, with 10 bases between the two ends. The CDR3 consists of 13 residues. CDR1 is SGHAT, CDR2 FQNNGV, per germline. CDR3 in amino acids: CASSLGPWTEAFF. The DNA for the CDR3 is TGTGCCAGCAGCTTGGGACCGTGGACTGAAGCTTTCTTT.

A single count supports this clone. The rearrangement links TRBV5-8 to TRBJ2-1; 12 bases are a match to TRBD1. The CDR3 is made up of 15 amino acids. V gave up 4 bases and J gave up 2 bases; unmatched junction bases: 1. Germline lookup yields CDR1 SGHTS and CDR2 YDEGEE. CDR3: CASSGTGGTYNEQFF. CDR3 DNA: TGTGCCAGCAGCGGGACAGGGGGCACCTACAATGAGCAGTTCTTC.

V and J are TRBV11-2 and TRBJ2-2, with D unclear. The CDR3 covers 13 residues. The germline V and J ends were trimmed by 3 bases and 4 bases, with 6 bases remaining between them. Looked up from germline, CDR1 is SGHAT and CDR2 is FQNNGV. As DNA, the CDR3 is TGTGCCAGCAGCTTTTCGGTCACCGGGGAGCTGTTTTTT. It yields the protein CASSFSVTGELFF. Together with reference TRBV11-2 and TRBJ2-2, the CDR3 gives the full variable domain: EAGVAQSPRYKIIEKRQSVAFWCNPISGHATLYWYQQILGQGPKLLIQFQNNGVVDDSQLPKDRFSAERLKGVDSTLKIQPAKLEDSAVYLCASSFSVTGELFFGEGSRLTVL.

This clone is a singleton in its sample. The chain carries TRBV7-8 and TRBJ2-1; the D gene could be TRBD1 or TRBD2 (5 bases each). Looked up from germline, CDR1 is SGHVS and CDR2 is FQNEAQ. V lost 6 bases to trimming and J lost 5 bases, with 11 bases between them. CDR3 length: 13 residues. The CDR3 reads CASRSGTDNEQFF. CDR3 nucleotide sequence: TGTGCCAGCAGGTCCGGGACGGACAATGAGCAGTTCTTC.

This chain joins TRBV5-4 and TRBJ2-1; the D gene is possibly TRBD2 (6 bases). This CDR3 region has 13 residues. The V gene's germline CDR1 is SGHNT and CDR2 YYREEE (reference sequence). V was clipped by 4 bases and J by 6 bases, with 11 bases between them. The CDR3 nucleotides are TGTGCCAGCAGCCAGACTAGTCTCAATGAGCAGTTCTTC. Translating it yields CASSQTSLNEQFF. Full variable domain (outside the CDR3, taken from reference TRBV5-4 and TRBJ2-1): ETGVTQSPTHLIKTRGQQVTLRCSSQSGHNTVSWYQQALGQGPQFIFQYYREEENGRGNFPPRFSGLQFPNYSSELNVNALELDDSALYLCASSQTSLNEQFFGPGTRLTVL.

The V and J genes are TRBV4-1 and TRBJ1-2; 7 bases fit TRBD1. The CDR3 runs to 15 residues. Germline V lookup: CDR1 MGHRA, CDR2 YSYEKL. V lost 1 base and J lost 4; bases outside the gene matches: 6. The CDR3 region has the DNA TGCGCCAGCAGCCAAGTCCACAGGGGTTTCTATGGCTACACCTTC. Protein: CASSQVHRGFYGYTF.

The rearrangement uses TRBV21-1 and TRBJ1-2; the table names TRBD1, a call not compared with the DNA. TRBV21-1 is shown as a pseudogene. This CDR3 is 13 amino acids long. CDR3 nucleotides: TGTGCTGAGGCGAACGACAGGGTTGATGGCTACACCTTC. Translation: CAEANDRVDGYTF.

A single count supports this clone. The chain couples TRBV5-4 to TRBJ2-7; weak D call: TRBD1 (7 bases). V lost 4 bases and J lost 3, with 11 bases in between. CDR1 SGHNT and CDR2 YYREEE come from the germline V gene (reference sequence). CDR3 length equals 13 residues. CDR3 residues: CASSQGGGYEQYF. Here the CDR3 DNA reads TGTGCCAGCAGCCAGGGGGGAGGCTACGAGCAGTACTTC.

The CDR3 sequence: CASDAGTTGANVLTF. The DNA of the CDR3 is TGTGCCAGCGACGCCGGAACCACTGGGGCCAACGTCCTGACTTTC. The V gene is TRBV6-5, the J gene TRBJ2-6; D ambiguous. This CDR3 contains 15 residues. Trimming removed 8 bases at V and 2 bases at J, with 13 bases between. The germline V gene encodes CDR1 MNHEY and CDR2 SVGAGI.

The CDR3 spells CASSRQGHEKLFF. The CDR3 coding sequence is TGTGCCAGCAGTAGACAGGGTCATGAAAAACTGTTTTTT. The chain links TRBV6-5 to TRBJ1-4; 7 nucleotides align to TRBD1. The CDR3 consists of 13 residues. Germline CDR1 MNHEY, CDR2 SVGAGI. V trimming: 5 bases; J trimming: 6 bases; junction bases outside the gene matches: 3.

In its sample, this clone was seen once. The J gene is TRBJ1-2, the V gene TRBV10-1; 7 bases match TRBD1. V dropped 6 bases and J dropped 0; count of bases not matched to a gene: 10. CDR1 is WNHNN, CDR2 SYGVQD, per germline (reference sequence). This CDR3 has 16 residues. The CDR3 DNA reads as TGCGCCAGCAGCCGACAGGGAGGGACACCTAACTATGGCTACACCTTC. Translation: CASSRQGGTPNYGYTF.